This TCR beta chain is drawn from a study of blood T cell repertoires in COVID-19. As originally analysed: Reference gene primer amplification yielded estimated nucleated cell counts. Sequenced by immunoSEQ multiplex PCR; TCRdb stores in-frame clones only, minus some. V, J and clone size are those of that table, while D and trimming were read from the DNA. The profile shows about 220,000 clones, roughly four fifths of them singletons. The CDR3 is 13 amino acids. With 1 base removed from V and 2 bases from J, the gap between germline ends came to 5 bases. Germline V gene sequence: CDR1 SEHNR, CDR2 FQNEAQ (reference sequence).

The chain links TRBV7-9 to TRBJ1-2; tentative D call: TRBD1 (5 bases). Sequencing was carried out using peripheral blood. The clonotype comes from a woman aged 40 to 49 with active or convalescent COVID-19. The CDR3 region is CASSLGQNYGYTF. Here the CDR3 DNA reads TGTGCCAGCAGCTTAGGACAGAACTATGGCTACACCTTC.